The rows below give T cell receptor beta chains drawn from one sample of a study of T cell responses to AZD1222 COVID-19 vaccine. Here immunoSEQ multiplex PCR was the method, and the copy in TCRdb shows in-frame clones only, minus some. The sample lists roughly 100,000 clones, 75% to 95% seen once, with about 48% in the top ten. Sequences were derived from peripheral blood, sampled on day 0 of AZD1222 vaccination. These receptors were obtained from an adult in good health. CDR3s include the opening cysteine and the closing phenylalanine or tryptophan. The D gene is left open where the match is weak. Size is stated for part of the rows, as once, few or many counts, or as a class when the clone is expanded.

J gene,clone size,D gene,V gene,CDR3 protein,CDR3 DNA
TRBJ1-1,.,.,TRBV7-9,CASSLWGTGAEAFF,TGTGCCAGCAGCTTGTGGGGGACCGGAGCTGAAGCTTTCTTT
TRBJ2-7,.,TRBD2,TRBV20-1,CSASPGGREQYF,TGCAGTGCTAGTCCGGGAGGACGCGAGCAGTACTTC
TRBJ1-1,.,.,TRBV30,CAWSVVRFDTEAFF,TGTGCCTGGAGTGTAGTACGGTTCGACACTGAAGCTTTCTTT
TRBJ2-7,.,.,TRBV18,CASSPQAGTPSEQYF,TGTGCCAGCTCACCCCAAGCCGGGACACCCTCCGAGCAGTACTTC
TRBJ2-3,.,TRBD2,TRBV4-1,CASSQPSGGRGTDTQYF,TGCGCCAGCAGCCAACCTAGTGGAGGGAGGGGCACAGATACGCAGTATTTT
TRBJ2-7,.,.,TRBV27,CASSSTTSGIIRLYEQYF,TGTGCCAGCAGTTCTACTACCTCAGGGATAATAAGGTTGTACGAGCAGTACTTC
TRBJ2-3,.,TRBD2,TRBV6-1,CASSVIAGGNTDTQYF,TGTGCCAGCAGTGTAATTGCGGGGGGGAACACAGATACGCAGTATTTT
TRBJ2-7,few,.,TRBV12-1,CASSFERERYEQYF,TGTGCCAGCAGCTTCGAGCGGGAGAGGTACGAGCAGTACTTC
TRBJ2-7,.,TRBD2,TRBV7-2,CASSPSTSGSYEQYF,TGTGCCAGCAGTCCCTCGACTAGCGGGTCCTACGAGCAGTACTTC
TRBJ1-1,.,.,TRBV7-3,CASSLTGQKNTEAFF,TGTGCCAGCAGCTTAACAGGGCAAAAGAACACTGAAGCTTTCTTT
TRBJ2-7,.,TRBD2,TRBV20-1,CSASKSSGSHEQYF,TGCAGTGCTAGTAAGTCTAGCGGGTCCCACGAGCAGTACTTC
TRBJ1-5,.,.,TRBV7-9,CASSSGLYSNQPQHF,TGTGCCAGCAGCTCGGGACTGTATAGCAATCAGCCCCAGCATTTT
TRBJ1-4,.,.,TRBV5-6,CASSRRGKANEKLFF,TGTGCCAGCAGCCGAAGGGGGAAGGCTAATGAAAAACTGTTTTTT
TRBJ2-7,.,.,TRBV5-1,CASSSLEGSYEQYF,TGCGCCAGCAGTAGTCTAGAAGGGAGCTACGAGCAGTACTTC
TRBJ2-7,.,.,TRBV29-1,CSASGLAYEQYF,TGCAGCGCCTCCGGACTTGCCTACGAGCAGTACTTC
TRBJ1-1,.,TRBD1,TRBV6-5,CASSRGQGVNTEAFF,TGTGCCAGCAGCAGGGGACAGGGGGTGAACACTGAAGCTTTCTTT
TRBJ1-6,.,.,TRBV7-6,CASSLATQGVNSPLHF,TGTGCCAGCAGCTTAGCAACCCAGGGCGTGAATTCACCCCTCCACTTT
TRBJ2-7,.,TRBD1,TRBV4-1,CASSQGDRDLYEQYF,TGCGCCAGCAGCCAAGGGGACAGGGATCTCTACGAGCAGTACTTC
TRBJ1-2,.,TRBD1,TRBV29-1,CSVTPGTGFNYGYTF,TGCAGCGTTACTCCCGGGACAGGGTTTAACTATGGCTACACCTTC
TRBJ2-1,.,TRBD2,TRBV9,CASSPTLGLAVYNEQFF,TGTGCCAGCAGCCCCACATTGGGACTAGCGGTCTACAATGAGCAGTTCTTC
TRBJ2-7,.,.,TRBV4-2,CASSRAAERSYEQYF,TGTGCCAGCAGCCGAGCGGCCGAGCGGTCCTACGAGCAGTACTTC
TRBJ1-4,.,.,TRBV5-1,CASSSGQRNEKLFF,TGCGCCAGCAGCTCCGGACAGAGGAATGAAAAACTGTTTTTT
TRBJ2-1,.,TRBD2,TRBV19,CASRGAGGSGNEQFF,TGTGCCAGTAGGGGAGCGGGAGGGTCGGGCAATGAGCAGTTCTTC
TRBJ2-2,few,TRBD2,TRBV5-1,CASRGLAGYTGELFF,TGCGCCTCTAGAGGTCTAGCGGGATACACCGGGGAGCTGTTTTTT
TRBJ2-3,.,.,TRBV5-1,CASSLNGFQDTQYF,TGCGCCAGCAGCTTGAACGGCTTCCAAGATACGCAGTATTTT
TRBJ2-7,.,TRBD1,TRBV9,CASSVVAGGTYEQYF,TGTGCCAGCAGCGTAGTCGCAGGGGGCACCTACGAGCAGTACTTC
TRBJ2-1,.,TRBD2,TRBV4-2,CASSRGLAGGLITYNEQFF,TGTGCCAGCAGCCGAGGACTAGCGGGAGGGTTAATTACCTACAATGAGCAGTTCTTC
TRBJ1-2,.,.,TRBV5-4,CASSLKGFYGYTF,TGTGCCAGCAGCTTGAAGGGATTCTATGGCTACACCTTC
TRBJ2-6,.,TRBD1,TRBV18,CASSIQGASSGANVLTF,TGTGCCAGCTCGATACAGGGGGCGAGCTCTGGGGCCAACGTCCTGACTTTC
TRBJ2-3,.,.,TRBV29-1,CSVEGLDTQYF,TGCAGCGTGGAGGGATTGGATACGCAGTATTTT
TRBJ2-2,once,TRBD2,TRBV7-6,CAGGSWREGPNTGELFF,TGTGCCGGGGGGTCTTGGCGGGAGGGACCGAACACCGGGGAGCTGTTTTTT
TRBJ1-5,.,.,TRBV6-5,CASSPRSGEPQHF,TGTGCCAGCAGTCCCCGATCCGGGGAGCCCCAGCATTTT
TRBJ2-7,once,.,TRBV10-1,CASSPDQGTYEQYF,TGCGCCAGCAGCCCCGACCAAGGAACCTACGAGCAGTACTTC
TRBJ2-2,.,TRBD1,TRBV4-1,CASSLRDRGRTGELFF,TGCGCCAGCAGCCTCCGGGACAGGGGGCGGACCGGGGAGCTGTTTTTT
TRBJ2-5,.,.,TRBV30,CAWISPEQALSPRETQYF,TGTGCCTGGATTTCGCCAGAACAGGCCCTATCTCCAAGAGAGACCCAGTACTTC
TRBJ2-7,.,.,TRBV11-2,CASSLDLLGGTHEQYF,TGTGCCAGCAGCTTAGATCTGCTCGGCGGGACCCACGAGCAGTACTTC
TRBJ2-3,.,.,TRBV27,CASSLGRLAADTQYF,TGTGCCAGCTCCCTAGGTCGGCTAGCCGCAGATACGCAGTATTTT
TRBJ1-3,.,.,TRBV19,CASSIKPGSLRSGNTIYF,TGTGCCAGTAGTATAAAACCCGGGTCTCTCCGCTCTGGAAACACCATATATTTT
TRBJ1-5,.,.,TRBV9,CASSPNSGYQPQHF,TGTGCCAGCAGCCCCAACTCAGGGTATCAGCCCCAGCATTTT
TRBJ2-3,.,.,TRBV7-9,CASSLVGDTQYF,TGTGCCAGCAGCTTAGTAGGAGATACGCAGTATTTT
TRBJ2-7,once,.,TRBV20-1,CSANYEQYF,TGCAGTGCTAACTACGAGCAGTACTTC
TRBJ1-5,few,.,TRBV4-2,CASSQGEGGAQPQHF,TGTGCCAGCAGCCAAGGAGAGGGCGGGGCTCAGCCCCAGCATTTT
TRBJ2-1,.,TRBD2,TRBV28,CASSYGLAGQNEQFF,TGTGCCAGCAGTTATGGTCTAGCGGGCCAGAATGAGCAGTTCTTC
TRBJ1-6,few,TRBD1,TRBV5-6,CASSLTGGIDSPLHF,TGTGCCAGCAGCTTAACAGGGGGCATCGATTCACCCCTCCACTTT
TRBJ1-2,.,TRBD1,TRBV7-9,CASSPGQGIAGYTF,TGTGCCAGCAGCCCCGGACAGGGTATAGCTGGCTACACCTTC